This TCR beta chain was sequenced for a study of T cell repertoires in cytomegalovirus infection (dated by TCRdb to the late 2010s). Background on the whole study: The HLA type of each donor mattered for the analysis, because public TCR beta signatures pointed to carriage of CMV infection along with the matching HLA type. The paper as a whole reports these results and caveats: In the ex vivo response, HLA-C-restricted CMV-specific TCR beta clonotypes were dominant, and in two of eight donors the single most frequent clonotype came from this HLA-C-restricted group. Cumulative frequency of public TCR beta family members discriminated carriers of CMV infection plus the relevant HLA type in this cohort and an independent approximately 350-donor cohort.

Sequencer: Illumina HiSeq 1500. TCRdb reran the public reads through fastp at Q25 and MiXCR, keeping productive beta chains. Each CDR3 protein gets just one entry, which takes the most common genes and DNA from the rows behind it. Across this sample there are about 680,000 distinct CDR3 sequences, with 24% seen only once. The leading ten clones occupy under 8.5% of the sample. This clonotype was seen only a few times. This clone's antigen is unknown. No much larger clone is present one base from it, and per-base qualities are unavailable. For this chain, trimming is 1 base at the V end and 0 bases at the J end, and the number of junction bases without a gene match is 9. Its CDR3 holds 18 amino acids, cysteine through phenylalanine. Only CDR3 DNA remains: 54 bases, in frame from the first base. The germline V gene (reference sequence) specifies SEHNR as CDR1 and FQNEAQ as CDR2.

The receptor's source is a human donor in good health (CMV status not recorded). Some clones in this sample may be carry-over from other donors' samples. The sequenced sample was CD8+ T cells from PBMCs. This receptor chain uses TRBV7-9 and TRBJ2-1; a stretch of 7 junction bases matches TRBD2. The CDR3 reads CASSLEGSGVSSYNEQFF. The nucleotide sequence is TGTGCCAGCAGCTTAGAAGGGAGCGGGGTAAGCTCCTACAATGAGCAGTTCTTC.